What follows are 30 T cell receptor beta chains derived from one specimen sequenced in a study of blood T cell repertoires in COVID-19. Profiled with immunoSEQ multiplex PCR; TCRdb holds only in-frame clones, not every one. Of 200,000 or so clones in the sample, approximately 87% were seen once. Sequences were obtained from peripheral blood. Receptor source: a woman in her forties or fifties with acute or convalescent COVID-19.

This clone was recorded once. The chain combines TRBV18 with TRBJ2-1; a weak D match, TRBD2 (5 bases). The CDR3 consists of 15 residues. Germline values: CDR1 KGHSH, CDR2 LQKENI. Trimming left V 3 bases short and J 4 bases short, with 13 bases between. CDR3 sequence: CASSPQSSFYNEQFF. DNA for the CDR3: TGTGCCAGCTCACCTCAATCTAGCTTTTACAATGAGCAGTTCTTC.

The chain employs TRBV4-1 and TRBJ2-1; TRBD2 matches at 12 bases. V lost 1 base to trimming and J lost 8 bases; unmatched junction nucleotides: 3. The CDR3 is 15 residues long. Germline values: CDR1 MGHRA, CDR2 YSYEKL. The CDR3 coding sequence is TGCGCCAGCAGCCAAGGACTAGCGGGGGTCTATGAGCAGTTCTTC. Translating gives CASSQGLAGVYEQFF.

The V gene is TRBV7-6, the J gene TRBJ1-1; 7 nucleotides line up with TRBD1. Germline assignment: CDR1 SGHVS and CDR2 FNYEAQ. The V and J ends lost 1 base and 7 bases, in that order; junction bases with no gene match: 3. The CDR3 is made up of 13 amino acids. The CDR3: CASSLGDSREAFF. DNA for the CDR3: TGTGCCAGCAGCTTAGGGGACAGTCGTGAAGCTTTCTTT.

CDR3 loop: CASSQSGTENSPLHF. Here the CDR3 DNA reads TGTGCCAGCAGCCAATCCGGGACAGAGAATTCACCCCTCCACTTT. The rearrangement uses TRBV9 and TRBJ1-6, with 7 bases that match TRBD1. Germline CDR1 and CDR2: SGDLS and YYNGEE. Trimming removed 4 bases from V and 7 bases from J; junction bases left unmatched: 8. The CDR3 runs 15 residues.

The chain couples TRBV6-6 to TRBJ2-3; 11 bases fit TRBD2. The trim removed 5 bases at V and 1 base at J, leaving 5 bases unmatched. Per the germline V gene, CDR1 is MNHNY and CDR2 is SVGAGI (reference sequence). The CDR3 is made up of 16 amino acids. CDR3 amino acids: CASSRELAGGTDTQYF. DNA of the CDR3: TGTGCCAGCAGTCGTGAACTAGCGGGGGGCACAGATACGCAGTATTTT.

This sequence joins TRBV13 and TRBJ2-3; possibly TRBD2 for D (6 bases). V was trimmed by 8 bases and J by 2 bases, leaving 11 bases between them. Per the germline V gene, CDR1 is PRHDT and CDR2 is FYEKMQ (reference sequence). This CDR3 has 13 residues. The DNA for the CDR3 is TGTGCCAGCCGGGACTCTTACACAGATACGCAGTATTTT. Amino acids: CASRDSYTDTQYF.

The chain recombines TRBV7-8 with TRBJ1-3; D may be TRBD1 (6 bases). The germline V and J ends were trimmed by 4 bases and 2 bases, with 9 bases remaining between them. Germline-derived CDR1 and CDR2 are SGHVS and FQNEAQ. The CDR3 spans 14 residues. The CDR3 nucleotides read TGTGCCAGCAGCTCACAGGGAGCTGGAAACACCATATATTTT. It specifies CASSSQGAGNTIYF.

CDR3 region: CASSDGRAPYEQYF. CDR3 bases: TGTGCCAGCAGCGACGGGAGGGCCCCCTACGAGCAGTACTTC. The chain has TRBV9 and TRBJ2-7, with TRBD2 matching over 8 bases. The CDR3 totals 14 residues. The trim removed 3 bases at V and 2 bases at J, leaving 4 bases unmatched. CDR1 and CDR2 (germline): SGDLS, YYNGEE.

The chain is built from TRBV5-5 and TRBJ2-7; D is unresolved. Looked up from germline, CDR1 is SGHKS and CDR2 is YYEKEE (reference sequence). CDR3 size: 14 residues. V was trimmed by 0 bases and J by 3 bases, leaving 10 bases between them. The CDR3 DNA reads as TGTGCCAGCAGCTTGGTACCAGATTTCTACGAGCAGTACTTC. It specifies CASSLVPDFYEQYF.

CDR3 residues: CASSLVGGGLGNQPQHF. The CDR3 DNA sequence: TGTGCCAGCAGCTTAGTTGGGGGGGGGTTGGGCAATCAGCCCCAGCATTTT. The chain uses TRBV7-2 and TRBJ1-5; tentatively, D is TRBD1 (5 bases). Germline V CDR1 and CDR2: SGHTA, FQGNSA. The germline V and J ends were trimmed by 1 base and 2 bases, with 15 bases remaining between them. CDR3 length: 17 residues.

The chain joins TRBV6-1 to TRBJ2-1; 11 nucleotides line up with TRBD2. The CDR3 is 20 residues long. The germline gives CDR1 MNHNS, CDR2 SASEGT. J lost 2 bases, V lost 2 bases, and 14 bases had no gene match. CDR3 amino acids: CASSESTSGGFLLPYNEQFF. CDR3 DNA sequence: TGTGCCAGCAGTGAAAGTACTAGCGGGGGTTTCCTTCTTCCCTACAATGAGCAGTTCTTC.

The chain is built from TRBV7-9 and TRBJ2-1; TRBD2 agrees at 14 bases. Germline values: CDR1 SEHNR, CDR2 FQNEAQ (reference sequence). V lost 10 bases and J lost 0; bases outside the gene matches: 8. The CDR3 spans 17 residues. This CDR3 is CATMGTSGGSSYNEQFF. CDR3 DNA sequence: TGTGCCACCATGGGGACTAGCGGGGGTAGCTCCTACAATGAGCAGTTCTTC.

This clone was seen more than once but under ten times. The gene calls are TRBV10-1 and TRBJ2-7; 8 bases fit TRBD1. J lost 4 bases, V lost 7 bases, and 9 bases had no gene match. This CDR3 is 14 amino acids long. The germline CDR1 and CDR2 sequences are WNHNN and SYGVQD (reference sequence). The CDR3 loop reads CASILTGVYYEQYF. As DNA, the CDR3 is TGCGCCAGCATTTTGACAGGGGTGTATTACGAGCAGTACTTC.

This chain links TRBV6-5 with TRBJ2-3, with D possibly TRBD1 on 6 matching bases. V gave up 2 bases and J gave up 0 bases, with 12 bases separating them. The CDR3 is 16 amino acids. Germline CDR1 reads MNHEY; CDR2 reads SVGAGI. CDR3 sequence (DNA): TGTGCCAGCAGTTACCTCAGGGGATGGAGCACAGATACGCAGTATTTT. Encoded protein: CASSYLRGWSTDTQYF.

The rearrangement joins TRBV4-3 to TRBJ2-1; perhaps TRBD2 as D (5 bases). V lost 1 base and J 6 bases, leaving 10 bases between the germline ends. CDR1 is LGHNA and CDR2 is YSLEER in the germline V gene. The CDR3 contains 14 residues. Here the CDR3 DNA reads TGCGCCAGCAGCCAAGTGAGCGGTGGCAATGAGCAGTTCTTC. Amino acids: CASSQVSGGNEQFF.

This chain links TRBV5-5 with TRBJ1-2; 7 bases fit TRBD1. Germline assignment: CDR1 SGHKS and CDR2 YYEKEE (reference sequence). V was pared by 2 bases and J by 2 bases, with 0 bases of the junction left unmatched. The CDR3 has 13 amino acids. The CDR3 reads CASSFRGNYGYTF. CDR3 in DNA: TGTGCCAGCAGCTTCAGGGGGAACTATGGCTACACCTTC.

This sequence joins TRBV18 and TRBJ2-2; 9 nucleotides agree with TRBD1. CDR3 length: 15 amino acids. V shed 3 bases, J shed 4 bases, and the junction held 3 bases outside the gene matches. Germline assignment: CDR1 KGHSH and CDR2 LQKENI. The CDR3 protein is CASSPGQGSTGELFF. In nucleotides, the CDR3 is TGTGCCAGCTCACCGGGACAGGGAAGCACCGGGGAGCTGTTTTTT.

V gene TRBV18 combines with J gene TRBJ2-7, with 9 nucleotides matching TRBD1. With 0 bases clipped from V and 2 bases from J, the junction kept 2 bases outside the gene matches. The V gene's germline CDR1 is KGHSH and CDR2 LQKENI. The CDR3 spans 15 residues. This CDR3 is CASSPPGQGPYEQYF. Here the CDR3 DNA reads TGTGCCAGCTCACCACCGGGACAGGGCCCCTACGAGCAGTACTTC.

This clone was seen only once. This chain uses TRBV9 with TRBJ2-5, with D possibly matching TRBD2 (5 bases). The CDR3 runs 14 residues. Per germline, CDR1 SGDLS and CDR2 YYNGEE. The germline V and J ends were trimmed by 3 bases and 0 bases, with 9 bases remaining between them. CDR3 in amino acids: CASSGSANQETQYF. CDR3 in DNA: TGTGCCAGCAGCGGTAGCGCCAACCAAGAGACCCAGTACTTC.

The genes are TRBV11-3 and TRBJ1-1, with no clear D. Germline V gene sequence: CDR1 SGHNT, CDR2 YENEEA. The V and J ends lost 5 bases and 6 bases respectively, with 10 bases between them. The CDR3 is 12 residues long. CDR3 DNA: TGTGCCAGCAGCCAATCCGGGGCTGAAGCTTTCTTT. It codes for CASSQSGAEAFF.

The gene calls are TRBV5-3 and TRBJ1-1; D possibly corresponds to TRBD1 (6 bases). TRBV5-3 is an open reading frame, and its role is uncertain. V lost 4 bases and J lost 7, with 17 bases in between. The length of the CDR3 is 14 residues. CDR3 loop: CARSVPQGGNEAFF. The CDR3 region has the DNA TGTGCCAGAAGCGTTCCACAGGGAGGGAATGAAGCTTTCTTT.

The chain is built from TRBV6-5 and TRBJ1-6; 10 bases line up with TRBD1. V was clipped by 0 bases and J by 8 bases; unmatched bases: 1. Germline CDR1 MNHEY, CDR2 SVGAGI. The CDR3 is 15 amino acids. CDR3 sequence: CASSYSGTGDSPLHF. The CDR3 bases are TGTGCCAGCAGTTACTCCGGGACAGGGGATTCACCCCTCCACTTT.

The V gene is TRBV2, the J gene TRBJ1-5, with 11 bases identical to TRBD1. V was pared by 8 bases and J by 6 bases, with 6 bases of the junction left unmatched. Germline CDR1 and CDR2: SNHLY and FYNNEI. The CDR3 has 14 amino acids. The CDR3 sequence: CASSDRGLGQPQHF. The CDR3 DNA follows: TGTGCCAGCTCGGACAGGGGGCTAGGTCAGCCCCAGCATTTT.

V usage is TRBV6-2 or TRBV6-3 and J usage is TRBJ1-5; TRBD1 matches at 7 bases. Looked up from germline, CDR1 is MNHEY and CDR2 is SVGEGT. V gave up 2 bases and J gave up 4 bases; unmatched junction bases: 14. The CDR3 loop spans 18 amino acids. The CDR3 loop is CASSYQTGIGTSNQPQHF. The CDR3, as DNA: TGTGCCAGCAGTTACCAGACAGGGATTGGAACATCAAATCAGCCCCAGCATTTT.

V is TRBV19 and J is TRBJ2-3, with D possibly TRBD2 on 5 matching bases. The CDR3 has 14 residues. V dropped 2 bases and J dropped 4 bases, with 10 bases sitting between them. From germline, CDR1 is LNHDA and CDR2 SQIVND (reference sequence). The chain's CDR3 is CASSIWETPDTQYF. In nucleotides, the CDR3 is TGTGCCAGTAGTATATGGGAGACTCCAGATACGCAGTATTTT.

The table lists this clone with a few counts. This rearrangement joins TRBV6-6 to TRBJ1-5; 7 nucleotides agree with TRBD1. In germline, CDR1 is MNHNY, CDR2 SVGAGI (reference sequence). There are 14 residues in the CDR3. J lost 2 bases, V lost 7 bases, and 5 bases had no gene match. The CDR3 bases are TGTGCCAGCAACTTAGGGGGCGGCAATCAGCCCCAGCATTTT. As protein: CASNLGGGNQPQHF.

The V gene is TRBV7-3, the J gene TRBJ2-1, with 10 bases that match TRBD2. Unmatched junction bases numbered 3, after V lost 5 bases and J lost 5 bases. The V gene's germline CDR1 is SGHTA and CDR2 FQGTGA. The CDR3 is 14 residues long. The CDR3 DNA sequence: TGTGCCAGCAGCCGAGCGGGGGGGCACAATGAGCAGTTCTTC. Translated, it gives CASSRAGGHNEQFF.

The CDR3 DNA sequence: TGTGCCAGCAGTTTGGGACAGGGGAACAATCAGCCCCAGCATTTT. Translated, it gives CASSLGQGNNQPQHF. The V call is TRBV27, the J call TRBJ1-5, with 10 nucleotides matching TRBD1. With V trimmed by 3 bases and J by 3 bases, 2 bases remained unmatched. The CDR3 length is 15 residues. Germline values: CDR1 MNHEY, CDR2 SMNVEV (reference sequence).

Only one count was recorded for this clone. V and J are TRBV4-3 and TRBJ1-5; possibly TRBD1 for D (5 bases). The CDR3 contains 15 residues. The V end was cut by 0 bases, the J end by 4 bases, with 10 bases between. The germline V gene encodes CDR1 LGHNA and CDR2 YSLEER. The CDR3 here is CASSQDGGANQPQHF. CDR3 nucleotide sequence: TGCGCCAGCAGCCAAGACGGAGGGGCAAATCAGCCCCAGCATTTT.

This clone was seen only once. This chain joins TRBV5-6 and TRBJ1-2; 7 bases line up with TRBD1. The CDR3 length is 15 residues. The germline V gene encodes CDR1 SGHDT and CDR2 YYEEEE. V shed 0 bases, J shed 7 bases, and the junction held 9 bases outside the gene matches. The CDR3 loop is CASSLGDREKRGYTF. CDR3 DNA sequence: TGTGCCAGCAGCTTGGGTGACAGGGAAAAACGTGGCTACACCTTC.